This TCR beta chain was documented in a study of blood T cell repertoires in COVID-19. On the study more broadly: The samples span acute and convalescent COVID-19 from the United States, Italy and Spain. T cells, B-cell-depleted T cells, or PBMCs supplied cDNA or gDNA.

Authors' data handling: Estimation of nucleated cell counts was performed using reference gene primer amplification. The repertoire was sequenced with immunoSEQ multiplex PCR; TCRdb's copy has only in-frame clones and lacks some. The DNA gave D and trimming, while V, J and clone size come from that table. The sample has around 100,000 clones; about 90% are singletons. The junction had 5 bases not matched to a gene; V was cut back by 4 bases and J by 5 bases. The CDR3 covers 13 residues. Germline CDR1 is SGHNT and CDR2 is YYREEE (reference sequence). The clonotype comes from a young man with acute or convalescent COVID-19. The specimen was peripheral blood. The chain uses TRBV5-4 and TRBJ2-5; 7 bases agree with TRBD1. The CDR3 sequence is CASSPDRVETQYF. Here the CDR3 DNA reads TGTGCCAGCAGCCCCGACAGGGTCGAGACCCAGTACTTC.